This T cell receptor (beta chain) stems from a study of T cell responses to AZD1222 COVID-19 vaccine. Study summary: Pooled together were second doses at about 4 or about 12 weeks. Regarding the study as a whole: Only five or six individuals given AZD1222 were seropositive at baseline. Donors, mostly white British, included more females; clonal diversity was possibly underestimated. Researchers took repertoire samples only after the peak T cell response had come.

Remarks on this clone: Its specificity is unknown.

Sequencing used immunoSEQ multiplex PCR; TCRdb keeps in-frame clones, though not all of them. The sample yields over 150,000 clones, around 90% seen once. This sequence originates from an adult in good health. This specimen consisted of peripheral blood, obtained on day 0 of AZD1222 vaccination.

As DNA, the CDR3 is TGTGCCAGCAGCGCGAGTCTAGCGGGAGGGACCGAGCAGTACTTC. As protein: CASSASLAGGTEQYF. The J gene is TRBJ2-7, the V gene TRBV2; 12 bases fit TRBD2. CDR1 and CDR2 (germline): SNHLY, FYNNEI. The junction had 9 bases not matched to a gene; V was cut back by 6 bases and J by 6 bases. This CDR3 has 15 residues.